The 23 T cell receptor beta chains presented below share a single source sample, sequenced in a study of blood T cell repertoires in COVID-19. The table came from immunoSEQ multiplex PCR; TCRdb's copy has only in-frame clones and leaves some out. The repertoire holds roughly 43,000 clones, with 86% as singletons. Sequencing was carried out using peripheral blood. The origin of the receptors is a man between 60 and 70 years old with active COVID-19.

V and J are TRBV10-3 and TRBJ1-5; no definite D call. The CDR3 totals 14 residues. Looked up from germline, CDR1 is ENHRY and CDR2 is SYGVKD. V lost 4 bases and J lost 2, with 9 bases in between. CDR3 sequence: CAISGNSGNQPQHF. For the CDR3, the DNA is TGTGCCATCAGTGGCAACAGTGGCAATCAGCCCCAGCATTTT.

The chain uses TRBV23-1 and TRBJ1-4; TRBD1 aligns across 9 bases. Being an ORF, TRBV23-1 has a function that is uncertain. There are 15 residues in the CDR3. V was pared by 4 bases and J by 5 bases, with 5 bases of the junction left unmatched. The chain's CDR3 is CASSLWGQGNEKLFF. CDR3 DNA sequence: TGCGCCAGCAGTCTCTGGGGACAGGGAAATGAAAAACTGTTTTTT.

The chain links TRBV6-2 or TRBV6-3 to TRBJ1-1, with D unclear. The germline V gene has CDR1 MNHEY and CDR2 SVGEGT. V dropped 5 bases and J dropped 0 bases, with 10 bases sitting between them. The CDR3 is 14 amino acids. CDR3 nucleotides: TGTGCCAGCAGTATACAACCGATGAACACTGAAGCTTTCTTT. This sequence encodes CASSIQPMNTEAFF.

The V and J genes are TRBV9 and TRBJ2-5; no definite D call. The CDR3 is made up of 14 amino acids. Germline lookup yields CDR1 SGDLS and CDR2 YYNGEE. The V and J ends lost 3 bases and 1 base respectively, with 10 bases between them. The CDR3 bases are TGTGCCAGCAGCGCCCTGTCGGTCCAAGAGACCCAGTACTTC. It is translated as CASSALSVQETQYF.

The chain carries TRBV5-3 and TRBJ2-5, with a possible D match to TRBD2 (6 bases). TRBV5-3 is recorded as an ORF, its role being uncertain. The CDR3 is 14 amino acids. Trimming cost V 0 bases and J 5 bases, with 11 bases left between them. CDR3 sequence: CARSLVLGGETQYF. The CDR3, as DNA: TGTGCCAGAAGCTTGGTACTAGGAGGGGAGACCCAGTACTTC.

This clone has a single count. The rearrangement joins TRBV6-5 to TRBJ2-7; TRBD1 is a possible D gene (5 bases). CDR1 is MNHEY, CDR2 SVGAGI, per germline. The CDR3 totals 14 residues. Trimming stripped 6 bases from V and 2 bases from J, with 14 bases between. This CDR3 reads CASRSPTAAYEQYF. CDR3 DNA sequence: TGTGCCAGCAGATCCCCGACAGCCGCCTACGAGCAGTACTTC.

The sample holds a few counts of this clone. The chain joins TRBV27 to TRBJ2-7; tentatively, D is TRBD2 (5 bases). Trimming pared 6 bases from V and 5 bases from J, leaving 11 bases between. The V gene's germline CDR1 is MNHEY and CDR2 SMNVEV (reference sequence). This CDR3 contains 12 residues. In DNA, the CDR3 is TGTGCCAGCAGCCAGAGGGTCCACGAGCAGTACTTC. Translation: CASSQRVHEQYF.

This chain joins TRBV6-6 and TRBJ1-6, with TRBD1 as a possible D gene (6 bases). Germline assignment: CDR1 MNHNY and CDR2 SVGAGI (reference sequence). The CDR3 contains 14 residues. V lost 5 bases and J lost 6, with 11 bases in between. CDR3 in amino acids: CASSLTGGNSPLHF. The CDR3 DNA sequence: TGTGCCAGCAGTCTGACAGGCGGTAATTCACCCCTCCACTTT.

V is TRBV4-3 and J is TRBJ2-3; 7 bases fit TRBD1. The CDR3 extends over 15 amino acids. J gave up 1 base and V 1 base, and 2 bases lay outside the gene matches. Germline values: CDR1 LGHNA, CDR2 YSLEER. CDR3 residues: CASSQAGGGTDTQYF. DNA of the CDR3: TGCGCCAGCAGCCAAGCAGGGGGAGGCACAGATACGCAGTATTTT.

The chain uses TRBV28 and TRBJ2-7, with 8 nucleotides matching TRBD2. V gave up 4 bases and J gave up 1 base; unmatched junction bases: 3. Looked up from germline, CDR1 is MDHEN and CDR2 is SYDVKM. The CDR3 is 14 amino acids. Here the CDR3 DNA reads TGTGCCAGCAGTTCCATAGCGGGGTCCTACGAGCAGTACTTC. As protein: CASSSIAGSYEQYF.

This chain links TRBV5-4 with TRBJ2-3; 9 bases fit TRBD2. With 1 base clipped from V and 2 bases from J, the junction kept 5 bases outside the gene matches. This CDR3 is built from 16 residues. Per the germline V gene, CDR1 is SGHNT and CDR2 is YYREEE (reference sequence). The CDR3: CASSLWLAGPTDTQYF. The CDR3 DNA follows: TGTGCCAGCAGCTTGTGGCTAGCGGGACCCACAGATACGCAGTATTTT. The full variable domain, completed using reference TRBV5-4 and TRBJ2-3, is ETGVTQSPTHLIKTRGQQVTLRCSSQSGHNTVSWYQQALGQGPQFIFQYYREEENGRGNFPPRFSGLQFPNYSSELNVNALELDDSALYLCASSLWLAGPTDTQYFGPGTRLTVL.

This chain joins TRBV28 and TRBJ1-5, with TRBD1 identical over 9 bases. The V segment lost 5 bases and the J segment 6 bases; nucleotides outside the gene matches: 11. CDR3 length: 16 amino acids. Germline V lookup: CDR1 MDHEN, CDR2 SYDVKM. CDR3 DNA: TGTGCCAGCAGTACACACCCACAGGGGGCGAGTCAGCCCCAGCATTTT. Its translation: CASSTHPQGASQPQHF.

The chain employs TRBV27 and TRBJ2-2; 10 bases fit TRBD1. This CDR3 contains 16 residues. The V and J ends lost 4 bases and 6 bases, in that order; junction bases with no gene match: 8. Germline CDR1 and CDR2: MNHEY and SMNVEV (reference sequence). The DNA for the CDR3 is TGTGCCAGCAGTTCCTCGACAGGGGGCGTTTCCGGGGAGCTGTTTTTT. Amino acid sequence: CASSSSTGGVSGELFF.

The chain uses TRBV11-2 and TRBJ2-2; the match to TRBD1 covers 9 bases. This CDR3 has 15 residues. CDR1 and CDR2 from the germline V gene are SGHAT and FQNNGV. V lost 5 bases and J lost 8; bases outside the gene matches: 9. CDR3 region: CASSPITGGIGELFF. CDR3 bases: TGTGCCAGCAGCCCGATCACAGGGGGCATAGGGGAGCTGTTTTTT. The complete variable domain, with remaining parts taken from reference TRBV11-2 and TRBJ2-2, reads EAGVAQSPRYKIIEKRQSVAFWCNPISGHATLYWYQQILGQGPKLLIQFQNNGVVDDSQLPKDRFSAERLKGVDSTLKIQPAKLEDSAVYLCASSPITGGIGELFFGEGSRLTVL.

The chain employs TRBV4-1 and TRBJ1-1, with D uncertain. The V and J ends lost 3 bases and 8 bases respectively, with 7 bases between them. The germline V gene encodes CDR1 MGHRA and CDR2 YSYEKL. CDR3 size: 11 residues. The CDR3 is CASSHRLEAFF. The CDR3 DNA is TGCGCCAGCAGCCATCGCCTAGAAGCTTTCTTT.

Only a few counts were recorded for this clone. The V call is TRBV2, the J call TRBJ2-5, with D possibly matching TRBD2 (5 bases). CDR3 length equals 14 residues. The V gene's germline CDR1 is SNHLY and CDR2 FYNNEI. V was pared by 4 bases and J by 2 bases, with 11 bases between. The CDR3 DNA reads as TGTGCCAGCAGTGGTCAAGGACTTCAAGAGACCCAGTACTTC. It translates to CASSGQGLQETQYF.

The chain employs TRBV19 and TRBJ2-3, with a weak D call TRBD2 (6 bases). This CDR3 contains 13 residues. Germline V gene data show CDR1 as LNHDA and CDR2 as SQIVND (reference sequence). Between the trimmed V and J ends, which lost 5 bases and 4 bases, there was a span of 10 bases. CDR3 coding DNA: TGTGCCAGTAGTCCCGGGAGTCCAGATACGCAGTATTTT. It encodes CASSPGSPDTQYF.

CDR3 sequence (DNA): TGCGCCAGCAGCTTGGGTCCTCTCCCAGATACGCAGTATTTT. Translation gives CASSLGPLPDTQYF. V is TRBV5-1 and J is TRBJ2-3; no definite D call. V lost 0 bases to trimming and J lost 4 bases, with 9 bases between them. From germline, CDR1 is SGHRS and CDR2 YFSETQ. The CDR3 covers 14 residues.

V gene TRBV19 combines with J gene TRBJ2-3; TRBD2 aligns across 7 bases. Germline V lookup: CDR1 LNHDA, CDR2 SQIVND (reference sequence). The CDR3 totals 15 residues. V shed 4 bases, J shed 0 bases, and the junction held 4 bases outside the gene matches. CDR3 nucleotide sequence: TGTGCCAGTAGTAGGGGGGGGTCTAGCACAGATACGCAGTATTTT. It is translated as CASSRGGSSTDTQYF.

The chain carries TRBV18 and TRBJ1-5; no clear D gene. V dropped 3 bases and J dropped 5 bases, with 8 bases sitting between them. This CDR3 spans 13 amino acids. Germline CDR1 is KGHSH and CDR2 is LQKENI. The CDR3 bases are TGTGCCAGCTCACCCACTTCGGATCAGCCCCAGCATTTT. Its protein is CASSPTSDQPQHF.

V is TRBV5-4 and J is TRBJ2-3, with a possible D match to TRBD2 (5 bases). This CDR3 is built from 13 residues. Trimming stripped 4 bases from V and 4 bases from J, with 10 bases between. The germline V gene has CDR1 SGHNT and CDR2 YYREEE (reference sequence). This CDR3 is CASSPPGADTQYF. CDR3 in DNA: TGTGCCAGCAGCCCGCCCGGGGCAGATACGCAGTATTTT.

This sequence joins TRBV4-1 and TRBJ2-7; the match to TRBD2 covers 10 bases. The CDR3 loop spans 17 amino acids. After removal of 2 bases from V and 3 bases from J, the junction contained 10 bases not matched to a gene. Looked up from germline, CDR1 is MGHRA and CDR2 is YSYEKL. Here the CDR3 DNA reads TGCGCCAGCAGCCAAAATTATGGGACTAGCGAGGGCTACGAGCAGTACTTC. It specifies CASSQNYGTSEGYEQYF.

V gene TRBV5-5 combines with J gene TRBJ2-2; 13 bases are a match to TRBD2. V trimming: 2 bases; J trimming: 3 bases; junction bases outside the gene matches: 1. CDR1 and CDR2 from the germline V gene are SGHKS and YYEKEE (reference sequence). CDR3 size: 16 residues. CDR3 amino acids: CASSFTSGRDTGELFF. CDR3 in DNA: TGTGCCAGCAGCTTCACTAGCGGGAGGGACACCGGGGAGCTGTTTTTT.